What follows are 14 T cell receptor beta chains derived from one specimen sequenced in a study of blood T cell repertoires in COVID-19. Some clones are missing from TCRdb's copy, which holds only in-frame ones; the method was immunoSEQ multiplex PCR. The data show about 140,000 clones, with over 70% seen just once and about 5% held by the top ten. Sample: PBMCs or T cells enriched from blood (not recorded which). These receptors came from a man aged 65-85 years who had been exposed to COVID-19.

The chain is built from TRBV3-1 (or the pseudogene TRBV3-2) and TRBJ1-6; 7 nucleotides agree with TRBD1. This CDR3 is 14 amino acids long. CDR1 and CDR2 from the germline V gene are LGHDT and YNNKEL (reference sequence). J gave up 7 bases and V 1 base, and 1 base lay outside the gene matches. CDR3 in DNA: TGTGCCAGCAGCCAAGTAGGGGGCAATTCACCCCTCCACTTT. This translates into CASSQVGGNSPLHF.

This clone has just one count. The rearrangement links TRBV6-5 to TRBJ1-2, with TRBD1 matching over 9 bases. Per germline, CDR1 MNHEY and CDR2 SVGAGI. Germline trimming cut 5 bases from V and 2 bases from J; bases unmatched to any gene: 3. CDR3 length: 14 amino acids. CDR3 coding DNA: TGTGCCAGCAGTAGGGGACAGGGAAACTATGGCTACACCTTC. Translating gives CASSRGQGNYGYTF.

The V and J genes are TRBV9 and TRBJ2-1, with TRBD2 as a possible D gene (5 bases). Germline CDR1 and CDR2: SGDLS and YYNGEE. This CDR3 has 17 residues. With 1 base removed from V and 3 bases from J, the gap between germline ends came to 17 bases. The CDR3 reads CASSVYGRLGDYNEQFF. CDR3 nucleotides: TGTGCCAGCAGCGTATACGGGCGACTGGGAGACTACAATGAGCAGTTCTTC.

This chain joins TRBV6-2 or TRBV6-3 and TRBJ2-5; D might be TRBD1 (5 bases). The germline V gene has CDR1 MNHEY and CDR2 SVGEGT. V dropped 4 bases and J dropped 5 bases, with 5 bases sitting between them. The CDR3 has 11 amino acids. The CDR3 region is CASSSGETQYF. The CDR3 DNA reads TGTGCCAGCAGTTCAGGGGAGACCCAGTACTTC.

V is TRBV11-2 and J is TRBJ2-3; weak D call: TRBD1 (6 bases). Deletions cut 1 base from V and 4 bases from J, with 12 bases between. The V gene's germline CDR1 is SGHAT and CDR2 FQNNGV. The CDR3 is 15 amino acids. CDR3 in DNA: TGTGCCAGCAGCTTAGTACAGGGATTCGCAGATACGCAGTATTTT. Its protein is CASSLVQGFADTQYF.

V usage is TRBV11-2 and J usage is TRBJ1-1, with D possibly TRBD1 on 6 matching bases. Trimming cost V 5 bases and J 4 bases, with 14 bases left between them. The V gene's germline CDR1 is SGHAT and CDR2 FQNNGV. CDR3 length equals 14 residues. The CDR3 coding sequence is TGTGCCAGCAGCCCCGACAGGCGAGTCACTGAAGCTTTCTTT. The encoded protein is CASSPDRRVTEAFF. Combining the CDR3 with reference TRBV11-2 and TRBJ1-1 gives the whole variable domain EAGVAQSPRYKIIEKRQSVAFWCNPISGHATLYWYQQILGQGPKLLIQFQNNGVVDDSQLPKDRFSAERLKGVDSTLKIQPAKLEDSAVYLCASSPDRRVTEAFFGQGTRLTVV.

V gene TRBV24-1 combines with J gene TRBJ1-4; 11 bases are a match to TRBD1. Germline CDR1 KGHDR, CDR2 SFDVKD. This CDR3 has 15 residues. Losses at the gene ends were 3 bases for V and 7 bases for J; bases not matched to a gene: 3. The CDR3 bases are TGTGCCACCAGTGATGGGGGACAGGGGGGTGAAAAACTGTTTTTT. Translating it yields CATSDGGQGGEKLFF.

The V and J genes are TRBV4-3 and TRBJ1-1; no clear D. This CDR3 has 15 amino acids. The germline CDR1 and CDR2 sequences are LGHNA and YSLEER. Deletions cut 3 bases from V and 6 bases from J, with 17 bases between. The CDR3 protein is CASSQAGGPFSEAFF. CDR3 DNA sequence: TGCGCCAGCAGCCAGGCGGGCGGGCCCTTTTCTGAAGCTTTCTTT.

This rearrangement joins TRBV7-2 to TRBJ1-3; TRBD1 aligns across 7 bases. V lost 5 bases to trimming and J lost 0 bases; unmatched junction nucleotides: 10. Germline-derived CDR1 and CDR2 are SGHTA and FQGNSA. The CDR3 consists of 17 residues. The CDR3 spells CASSPGQSHLSGNTIYF. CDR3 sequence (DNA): TGTGCCAGCAGCCCGGGACAGTCACACCTCTCTGGAAACACCATATATTTT.

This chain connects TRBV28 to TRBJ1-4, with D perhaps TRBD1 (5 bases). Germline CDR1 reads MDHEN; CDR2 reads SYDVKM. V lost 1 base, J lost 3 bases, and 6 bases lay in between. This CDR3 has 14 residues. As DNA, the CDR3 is TGTGCCAGCAGTTTATCAGGGCCTAATGAAAAACTGTTTTTT. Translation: CASSLSGPNEKLFF.

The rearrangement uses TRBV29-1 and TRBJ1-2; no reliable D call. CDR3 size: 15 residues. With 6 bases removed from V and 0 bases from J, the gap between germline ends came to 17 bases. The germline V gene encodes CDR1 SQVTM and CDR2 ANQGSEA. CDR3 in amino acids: CSVEGYSRSNYGYTF. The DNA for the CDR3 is TGCAGCGTGGAGGGCTATTCGAGGTCTAACTATGGCTACACCTTC.

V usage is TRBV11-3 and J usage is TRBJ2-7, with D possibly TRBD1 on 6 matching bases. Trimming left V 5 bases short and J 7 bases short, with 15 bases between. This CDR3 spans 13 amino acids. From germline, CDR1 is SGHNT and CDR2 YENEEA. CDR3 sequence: CASSPSTGGEQYF. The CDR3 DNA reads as TGTGCCAGCAGCCCCTCGACAGGTGGGGAGCAGTACTTC. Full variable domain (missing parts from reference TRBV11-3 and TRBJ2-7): EAGVVQSPRYKIIEKKQPVAFWCNPISGHNTLYWYLQNLGQGPELLIRYENEEAVDDSQLPKDRFSAERLKGVDSTLKIQPAELGDSAVYLCASSPSTGGEQYFGPGTRLTVT.

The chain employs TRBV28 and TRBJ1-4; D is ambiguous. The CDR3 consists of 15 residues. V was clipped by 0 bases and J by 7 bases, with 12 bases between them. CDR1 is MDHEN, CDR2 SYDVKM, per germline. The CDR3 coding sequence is TGTGCCAGCAGTTTATGGGGCAGTAATATTGAAAAACTGTTTTTT. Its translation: CASSLWGSNIEKLFF.

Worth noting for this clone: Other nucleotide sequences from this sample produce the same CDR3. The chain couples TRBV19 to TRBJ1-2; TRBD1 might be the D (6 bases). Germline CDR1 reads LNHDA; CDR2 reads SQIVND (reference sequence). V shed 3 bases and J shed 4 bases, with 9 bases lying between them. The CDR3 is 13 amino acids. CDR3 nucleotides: TGTGCCAGTAGTATTCAGGGGACCTATGGCTACACCTTC. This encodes CASSIQGTYGYTF. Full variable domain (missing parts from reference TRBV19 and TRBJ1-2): DGGITQSPKYLFRKEGQNVTLSCEQNLNHDAMYWYRQDPGQGLRLIYYSQIVNDFQKGDIAEGYSVSREKKESFPLTVTSAQKNPTAFYLCASSIQGTYGYTFGSGTRLTVV.